This T cell receptor beta chain was documented in a study of CXCR3-negative and CXCR3-positive naive CD8 T cells (dated by TCRdb to the late 2010s). About the full investigation: Roughly 140 million TRB reads were obtained in total, roughly 1.5 +/- 0.3 million reads per library. Diversity and physicochemical repertoire analyses covered roughly eleven donors pooled from two independent experiments. For the TRBV-TRBJ cluster analysis, the naive subsets came from 5 donors, while the memory cells came from 3 donors. General conclusions and limits of the study: TRB CDR3s from CXCR3-positive naive cells showed higher hydrophobicity (lower Kidera factor 4), lower energy, and higher strength and volume indices than CXCR3-negative naive cells. Naive CXCR3-negative and CXCR3-positive cells from the same donor showed similar TRBV-TRBJ usage, whereas memory cells showed distinct patterns. Repertoire diversity was comparably high in both naive subsets but much lower in memory CD8+ T cells. Because surface CD5, which is linked to self-reactivity in mice, was comparable between the naive subsets, TCR interaction strength was also inferred from TRB CDR3 physicochemical properties. Freshly isolated PBMCs were used for most assays because CXCR3 expression went down partially after cryopreservation.

For each CD8+ T cell subset, flow sorting was done in triplicate, and a few hundred thousand cells per subset went directly into RLT lysis buffer. Naive CD8+ T cells were defined stringently as CD45RO-CCR7+CD27+CD95- to exclude memory contaminants. Standard density gradient centrifugation was used to isolate peripheral blood mononuclear cells from buffy coats. Naive CXCR3-negative and CXCR3-positive CD8+ T cells were flow-sorted using a FACSAria III. Total RNA was extracted from sorted cells with an RNeasy Mini Kit. With respect to this clonotype: The specificity of this receptor is unknown.

Per the germline V gene, SGDLS is the CDR1 and YYNGEE is the CDR2. The CDR3 holds 15 amino acids from the cysteine to the phenylalanine. DNA for this receptor is not on file. The listed sequencing device is NextSeq 550. The Human TCR Profiling Kit (MiLaboratory) was used to make UMI-labeled 5' RACE TRB cDNA libraries. cDNA synthesis used the entire amount of extracted RNA, and PCR amplification then used the entire amount of cDNA produced. Libraries were prepared in parallel with an identical number of PCR cycles. As for the original processing: With a requirement of at least two reads per UMI, MIGEC and MiXCR extracted about 53,000 +/- 9,400 unique UMI-labeled TRB cDNA molecules per library. Each library averaged roughly 40,000 +/- 10,000 functional in-frame TRB CDR3 nucleotide clonotypes without stop codons. After downsampling to 5000 UMI-labeled TRB molecules per sample, diversity metrics such as normalized Shannon-Wiener and Chao1 were calculated in VDJtools. VDJtools was used to calculate clonotype-size-weighted physicochemical properties of the central five CDR3 residues, namely interaction energy, strength, volume and Kidera factor 4. After reprocessing by TCRdb, each CDR3 protein sequence is one entry, and no DNA is given. The V and J calls reflect TCRdb's pipeline rather than the authors' work. This sample's records show 75,000 to 100,000 distinct CDR3 sequences. The ten largest clones add up to roughly 0.8% of the sample.

This clonotype was sampled from a human donor in good health. Some clones in this sample may be carry-over from other donors' samples. The sequence links TRBV9 to TRBJ1-2; absent DNA, TCRdb's TRBD1 call cannot be checked. The sequencing input was naive CXCR3+ CD8+ T cells from blood. The cell subset or site label, as the study defines it: CD45RO-CCR7+CD27+CD95- naive CD8+ T cells expressing CXCR3 (TNR3+). This receptor has the CDR3 CASSGKDREYHGYTF.